This entry describes one TCR beta chain. The target antigen is unknown. Exclusion of a patient followed from autoimmune disease history or systemic immunosuppression. The data are from a study of OX40 agonist ivuxolimab in advanced cancers. Study summary: Patients assigned to dose escalation were diagnosed with hepatocellular carcinoma, melanoma, renal cell or head and neck cancer.

Sequenced by immunoSEQ multiplex PCR; TCRdb stores in-frame clones only, minus some. The repertoire includes about 64,000 clones, about 80% of them detected once, and 2.1% sits in the top ten. The germline V and J ends were trimmed by 2 bases and 5 bases, with 16 bases remaining between them. Germline CDR1 is MNHEY and CDR2 is SVGAGI. The CDR3 length is 15 residues. Whole-study findings and limits: There was clonal expansion of CD4+ and CD8+ blood T cells by week 6 at 0.1 to 3.0 mg/kg. There were, on average, more expanded clones in CD8+ T cells than in CD4+.

The source is an adult with an advanced solid tumor such as melanoma, head and neck, liver or kidney cancer. The chain is built from TRBV6-5 and TRBJ2-7, with D perhaps TRBD2 (5 bases). Sequencing was performed on CD4+ or CD8+ T cells sorted from blood, taken in a trial of the OX40 agonist ivuxolimab. The CDR3 region is CASSYAGPRGHEQYF. CDR3 sequence (DNA): TGTGCCAGCAGTTACGCCGGGCCTCGGGGTCACGAGCAGTACTTC.